This T cell receptor beta chain was sequenced in a study of blood T cell repertoires in COVID-19. Study context: PBMCs, B-cell-depleted T cells, or T cells provided the cDNA or gDNA that made up the material.

Assay: immunoSEQ multiplex PCR; the TCRdb copy retains only in-frame clones and omits some. The sample shows about 170,000 clones, under 90% of them seen only once. J lost 5 bases, V lost 1 base, and 9 bases had no gene match. The V gene's germline CDR1 is SGHTA and CDR2 FQGNSA. The length of the CDR3 is 17 residues. The sample was peripheral blood. The clonotype comes from a woman aged 80 or over with acute or convalescent COVID-19. The rearrangement joins TRBV7-2 to TRBJ2-2, with 8 bases that match TRBD2. The CDR3 sequence: CASSLVALAARTGELFF. Written as DNA, the CDR3 is TGTGCCAGCAGCTTAGTGGCACTAGCGGCCCGTACCGGGGAGCTGTTTTTT.